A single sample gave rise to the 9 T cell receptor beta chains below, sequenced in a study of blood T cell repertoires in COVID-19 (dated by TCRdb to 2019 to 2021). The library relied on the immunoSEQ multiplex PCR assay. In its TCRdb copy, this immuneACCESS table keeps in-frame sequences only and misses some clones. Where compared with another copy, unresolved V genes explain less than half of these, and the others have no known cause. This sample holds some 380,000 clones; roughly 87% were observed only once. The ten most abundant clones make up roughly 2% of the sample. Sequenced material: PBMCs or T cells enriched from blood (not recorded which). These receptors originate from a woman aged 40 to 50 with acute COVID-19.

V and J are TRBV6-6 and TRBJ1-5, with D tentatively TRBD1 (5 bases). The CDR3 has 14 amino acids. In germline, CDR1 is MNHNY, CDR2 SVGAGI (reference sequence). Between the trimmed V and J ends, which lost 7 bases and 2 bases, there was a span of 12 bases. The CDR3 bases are TGTGCCAGCACCGTGGCAGGGCGCAATCAGCCCCAGCATTTT. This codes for CASTVAGRNQPQHF.

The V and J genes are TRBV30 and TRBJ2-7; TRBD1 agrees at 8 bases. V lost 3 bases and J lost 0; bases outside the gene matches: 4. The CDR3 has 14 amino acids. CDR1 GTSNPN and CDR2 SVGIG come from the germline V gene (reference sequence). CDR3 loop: CAWSYRGSSYEQYF. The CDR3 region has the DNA TGTGCCTGGAGCTACAGGGGGTCCTCCTACGAGCAGTACTTC.

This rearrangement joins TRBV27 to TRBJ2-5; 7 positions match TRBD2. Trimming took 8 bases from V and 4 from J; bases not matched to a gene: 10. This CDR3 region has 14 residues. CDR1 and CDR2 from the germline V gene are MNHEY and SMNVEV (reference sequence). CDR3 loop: CASRTSGAIETQYF. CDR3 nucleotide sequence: TGTGCCAGCCGGACGAGCGGGGCGATAGAGACCCAGTACTTC.

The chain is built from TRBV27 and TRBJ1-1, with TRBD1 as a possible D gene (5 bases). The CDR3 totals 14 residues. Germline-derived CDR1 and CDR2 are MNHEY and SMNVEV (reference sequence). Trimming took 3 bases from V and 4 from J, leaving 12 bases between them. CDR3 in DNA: TGTGCCAGCAGTTTCCGGGGGGGTAGCACTGAAGCTTTCTTT. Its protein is CASSFRGGSTEAFF.

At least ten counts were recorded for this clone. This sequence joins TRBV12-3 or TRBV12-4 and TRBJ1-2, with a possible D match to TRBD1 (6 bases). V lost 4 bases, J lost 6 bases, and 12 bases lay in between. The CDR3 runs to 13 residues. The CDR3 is CASSSDRWDGYTF. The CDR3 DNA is TGTGCCAGCAGTTCAGACAGGTGGGATGGCTACACCTTC.

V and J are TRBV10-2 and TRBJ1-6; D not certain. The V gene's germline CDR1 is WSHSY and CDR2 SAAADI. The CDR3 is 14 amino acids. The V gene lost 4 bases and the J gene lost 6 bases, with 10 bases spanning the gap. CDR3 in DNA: TGCGCCAGCAGTGTCGGGGATTCTAATTCACCCCTCCACTTT. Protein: CASSVGDSNSPLHF.

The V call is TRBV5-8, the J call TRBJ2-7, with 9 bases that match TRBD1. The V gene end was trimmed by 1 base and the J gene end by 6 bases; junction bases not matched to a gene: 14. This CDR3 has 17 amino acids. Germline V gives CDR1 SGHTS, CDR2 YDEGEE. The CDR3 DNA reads TGTGCCAGCAGCTTGTTTACGGGACAGGGTCGGGCGCGCGAGCAGTACTTC. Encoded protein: CASSLFTGQGRAREQYF.

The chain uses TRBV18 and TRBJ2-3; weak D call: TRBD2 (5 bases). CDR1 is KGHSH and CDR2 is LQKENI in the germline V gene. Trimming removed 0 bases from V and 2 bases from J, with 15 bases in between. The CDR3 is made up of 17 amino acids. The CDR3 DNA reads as TGTGCCAGCTCACCACCGGTGTCTCTCGGGGACACAGATACGCAGTATTTT. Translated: CASSPPVSLGDTDTQYF.

CDR3 DNA: TGTGCCAGCAGCTGGGAACAGGGTAGAGGCTATGGCTACACCTTC. As protein: CASSWEQGRGYGYTF. The rearrangement uses TRBV5-4 and TRBJ1-2, with D possibly being TRBD1 (6 bases). CDR3 length: 15 amino acids. The germline V gene has CDR1 SGHNT and CDR2 YYREEE (reference sequence). Trimming took off 3 bases at V and 4 bases at J, with 16 bases between the two ends.